This T cell receptor (beta chain) was captured by sequencing in a study of cytomegalovirus exposure and HLA in healthy donors. Notes on the study in general: The listing of some 170 TCR beta chains classed them as cytomegalovirus-associated. Clonal expansion was found to be greater in HLA-associated TCR beta chains than in equally common others in a later analysis.

Regarding this clone: Antigen specificity is unknown.

V was clipped by 5 bases and J by 1 base, with 6 bases between them. CDR1 and CDR2 (germline): MNHEY, SVGAGI. This CDR3 is 14 amino acids long. PCR employed 60 Vbeta and 13 Jbeta primers. Sequenced by immunoSEQ multiplex PCR; TCRdb stores in-frame clones only, minus some. The table records around 130,000 clones, 73% of them present only once. The specimen was PBMCs. V is TRBV6-5 and J is TRBJ2-6; TRBD1 might be the D (6 bases). This TCR came from a woman aged 40-49 years in good health and CMV-seropositive. CDR3 in DNA: TGTGCCAGCAGTCAGGGGTCTGGGGCCAACGTCCTGACTTTC. This encodes CASSQGSGANVLTF.